The rows below give T cell receptor beta chains drawn from one sample of a study of T cell changes during pregnancy in multiple sclerosis. Data came from immunoSEQ multiplex PCR; TCRdb stores just in-frame clones and leaves some out. The sample has about 29,000 clones; approximately 92% are singletons. This sample comprised CD8+ T cells from peripheral blood mononuclear cells, obtained before pregnancy. These receptors were collected from a female donor with multiple sclerosis, enrolled in a pregnancy study. CDR3s include the opening cysteine and the closing phenylalanine or tryptophan. The order of the fields is D gene, J gene, V gene, clone size, CDR3 DNA, CDR3 protein. A D gene is named only where the DNA matches it firmly. Rows give clone size only sometimes, using once, few, many, or a class for an expanded clone.

D: NA
J: TRBJ2-7
V: TRBV30
size: NA
DNA: TGTGCCTACCGGGACACCTACGAGCAGTACTTC
CDR3: CAYRDTYEQYF

D: TRBD2
J: TRBJ2-3
V: TRBV27
size: NA
DNA: TGTGCCAGCAGTTTGGGACTAGCTAGCACAGATACGCAGTATTTT
CDR3: CASSLGLASTDTQYF

D: TRBD2
J: TRBJ2-5
V: TRBV7-9
size: NA
DNA: TGTGCCAGCAGCTTACCGAAGCGGGAGGCCCTGGAGACCCAGTACTTC
CDR3: CASSLPKREALETQYF

D: NA
J: TRBJ2-5
V: TRBV7-9
size: NA
DNA: TGTGCCAGCAGCTTAGTGGCAGGGGGACTCCAAGAGACCCAGTACTTC
CDR3: CASSLVAGGLQETQYF

D: TRBD1
J: TRBJ1-1
V: TRBV18
size: once
DNA: TGTGCCAGCTCTCCGACAGGGGGCATGAGGACTGAAGCTTTCTTT
CDR3: CASSPTGGMRTEAFF

D: NA
J: TRBJ2-7
V: TRBV6-6
size: NA
DNA: TGTGCCAGCAGTAAGCTAGAGCCCATGACCTACGAGCAGTACTTC
CDR3: CASSKLEPMTYEQYF

D: TRBD1
J: TRBJ1-1
V: TRBV9
size: NA
DNA: TGTGCCAGCAGCCCAGGGGGCACGACTGAAGCTTTCTTT
CDR3: CASSPGGTTEAFF

D: NA
J: TRBJ1-2
V: TRBV9
size: NA
DNA: TGTGCCAGCAAAAACAGAAACTATGGCTACACCTTC
CDR3: CASKNRNYGYTF

D: TRBD1
J: TRBJ1-4
V: TRBV6-1
size: NA
DNA: TGTGCCAGCAGTGCGGACAGGCCAGCAACTAATGAAAAACTGTTTTTT
CDR3: CASSADRPATNEKLFF

D: NA
J: TRBJ1-1
V: TRBV7-9
size: NA
DNA: TGTGCCAGCAGCTTAGCGCCTACAGGGACCACTGAAGCTTTCTTT
CDR3: CASSLAPTGTTEAFF

D: NA
J: TRBJ2-1
V: TRBV27
size: NA
DNA: TGTGCCAGCAAGGCTAGCGACTACAATGAGCAGTTCTTC
CDR3: CASKASDYNEQFF

D: NA
J: TRBJ1-4
V: TRBV4-2
size: NA
DNA: TGTGCCAGCAGCGTACCCTGGGGGCGGACACCGGGATTT
CDR3: CASSVPWGRTPGF

D: NA
J: TRBJ2-7
V: TRBV6-6
size: NA
DNA: TGTGCCAGCAGTACCGACAGGTTGGGAGCCTACGAGCAGTACTTC
CDR3: CASSTDRLGAYEQYF

D: NA
J: TRBJ2-1
V: TRBV4-1
size: NA
DNA: TGCGCCAGCAGCCATACCGTAGCCCTGACCTCCTACAATGAGCAGTTCTTC
CDR3: CASSHTVALTSYNEQFF

D: TRBD1
J: TRBJ1-5
V: TRBV19
size: NA
DNA: TGTGCCAGTAGTACTGGGACAGCCTCTAATCAGCCCCAGCATTTT
CDR3: CASSTGTASNQPQHF

D: NA
J: TRBJ2-5
V: TRBV5-4
size: NA
DNA: TGTGCCAGCAGCTTTCAACAGGAGCCAGAGACCCAGTACTTC
CDR3: CASSFQQEPETQYF

D: NA
J: TRBJ1-2
V: TRBV2
size: NA
DNA: TGTGCCACCAGGGGAGGCTATGGCTACACCTTC
CDR3: CATRGGYGYTF

D: TRBD1
J: TRBJ1-1
V: TRBV6-1
size: NA
DNA: TGTGCCAGCAGTCGGGGCCAGGGGGGAGAGGAAGCTTTCTTT
CDR3: CASSRGQGGEEAFF

D: TRBD1
J: TRBJ1-6
V: TRBV4-3
size: NA
DNA: TGCGCCAGCAGCCAACGGACAGGGAACTATAATTCACCCCTCCACTTT
CDR3: CASSQRTGNYNSPLHF

D: TRBD1
J: TRBJ2-3
V: TRBV7-6
size: NA
DNA: TGTGCCAGCAGCTCCGGGACAGGGGGCTCTTGG
CDR3: CASSSGTGGSW

D: TRBD1
J: TRBJ1-2
V: TRBV25-1
size: NA
DNA: TGTGCCAGCCGTGGGCCCCGAACGGGACAGGGCGACTATGGCTACACCTTC
CDR3: CASRGPRTGQGDYGYTF

D: NA
J: TRBJ2-7
V: TRBV6-5
size: few
DNA: TGTGCCAGCAACTCAGGGGAAGCATACGAGCAGTACTTC
CDR3: CASNSGEAYEQYF

D: TRBD1
J: TRBJ1-5
V: TRBV9
size: NA
DNA: TGTGCCAGCAGCGTTGCCGGGACAGCGAATCAGCCCCAGCATTTT
CDR3: CASSVAGTANQPQHF

D: TRBD2
J: TRBJ2-5
V: TRBV7-8
size: NA
DNA: TGTGCCAGCAGCCCGGGTCTCGGGACTAGCGGACTTTACCTAGAGACCCAGTACTTC
CDR3: CASSPGLGTSGLYLETQYF

D: NA
J: TRBJ1-6
V: TRBV7-2
size: NA
DNA: TGTGCCAGCAATCCATGGGGGGAGAATTCACCCCTCCACTTT
CDR3: CASNPWGENSPLHF

D: NA
J: TRBJ2-2
V: TRBV21-1
size: NA
DNA: TGTGCCAGCAGCAAAATAACTAGCCGGTTCGGGGAGCTGTTTTTT
CDR3: CASSKITSRFGELFF

D: NA
J: TRBJ1-5
V: TRBV2
size: NA
DNA: TGTGCCAGCAGTGTTGGGCAGGGTGCCCAGCCCCAGCATTTT
CDR3: CASSVGQGAQPQHF

D: TRBD1
J: TRBJ2-1
V: TRBV27
size: NA
DNA: TGTGCCAGCAGTTTAAGACAGGGGGTCTACAATGAGCAGTTCTTC
CDR3: CASSLRQGVYNEQFF

D: NA
J: TRBJ2-7
V: TRBV13
size: NA
DNA: TGTGCCAGCAGCTTACAAGGACAGAGATCCTACGAGCAGTACTTC
CDR3: CASSLQGQRSYEQYF

D: NA
J: TRBJ2-7
V: TRBV14
size: NA
DNA: TGTGCCAGCAGCCAAGATGGGCAGGGCATCGACGAGCAGTACTTC
CDR3: CASSQDGQGIDEQYF

D: NA
J: TRBJ1-5
V: TRBV6-5
size: NA
DNA: TGTGCCAGCAGTTACGGCGGCGGAGAGCCCCAGCATTTT
CDR3: CASSYGGGEPQHF

D: NA
J: TRBJ2-7
V: TRBV27
size: NA
DNA: TGTGCCAGCAGTTTAGGCAGGGACTACGAGCAGTACTTC
CDR3: CASSLGRDYEQYF

D: NA
J: TRBJ2-3
V: TRBV14
size: NA
DNA: TGTGCCAGCAGTCTAGAGATGTATACGCAGTATTTT
CDR3: CASSLEMYTQYF

D: TRBD2
J: TRBJ2-7
V: TRBV5-1
size: NA
DNA: TGCGCCAGCAGCCTCGGGGGGGGCTCCTACGAGCAGTACTTC
CDR3: CASSLGGGSYEQYF

D: NA
J: TRBJ1-1
V: TRBV14
size: once
DNA: TGTGCCAGCAGCCAAGGGACATTCGGAGCTTTCTTT
CDR3: CASSQGTFGAFF

D: NA
J: TRBJ1-3
V: TRBV7-2
size: NA
DNA: TGTGCCAGCAGCCCCGGGGGTGGTGGTGGAAACACCATATATTTT
CDR3: CASSPGGGGGNTIYF

D: NA
J: TRBJ2-1
V: TRBV18
size: NA
DNA: TGTGCCAGCTCACCAAGAGAGGGGGAGAGCTCCTACAATGAGCAGTTCTTC
CDR3: CASSPREGESSYNEQFF

D: NA
J: TRBJ1-1
V: TRBV19
size: NA
DNA: TGTGCCACCCGGGGGGGTCTATATATGAACACTGAAGCTTTCTTT
CDR3: CATRGGLYMNTEAFF

D: NA
J: TRBJ1-2
V: TRBV7-6
size: NA
DNA: TGTGCCAGCAGCTTAGCGCAGGAGGGCCTCTTAGACTTC
CDR3: CASSLAQEGLLDF

D: TRBD1
J: TRBJ1-3
V: TRBV7-6
size: NA
DNA: TGTGCCAGCAGCTCAACCGTGACAGGGGGTGGAAACACCATATATTTT
CDR3: CASSSTVTGGGNTIYF

D: TRBD2
J: TRBJ2-7
V: TRBV4-1
size: NA
DNA: TGCGCCAGCAGCCAAATATCTAGCGGGAGCTACGAGCAGTACTTC
CDR3: CASSQISSGSYEQYF

D: TRBD2
J: TRBJ2-1
V: TRBV5-5
size: NA
DNA: TGTGCCAGCACCTTGGGGACTAGCGGGAGCAATGAGCAGTTCTTC
CDR3: CASTLGTSGSNEQFF

D: NA
J: TRBJ2-1
V: TRBV18
size: NA
DNA: TGTGCCAGCACGACTAGTCATGAGCAGTTCTTC
CDR3: CASTTSHEQFF

D: NA
J: TRBJ2-3
V: TRBV7-9
size: NA
DNA: TGTGCCAGCAGCCCCCCCGGCGGAACAGATACGCAGTATTTT
CDR3: CASSPPGGTDTQYF

D: NA
J: TRBJ2-7
V: TRBV9
size: NA
DNA: TGTGCCAGCAGCTTCGGGAGAGGATCCTACGAGCAGTACTTC
CDR3: CASSFGRGSYEQYF

D: TRBD1
J: TRBJ1-4
V: TRBV5-8
size: NA
DNA: TGTGCCAGCAGCTTGGGCAGGGGGCTATCAACTAATGAAAAACTGTTTTTT
CDR3: CASSLGRGLSTNEKLFF

D: TRBD1
J: TRBJ1-4
V: TRBV28
size: NA
DNA: TGTGCCAGCAGTGTTAACAGGGGGGGAGGTGAAAAACTGTTTTTT
CDR3: CASSVNRGGGEKLFF

D: TRBD2
J: TRBJ2-1
V: TRBV9
size: NA
DNA: TGTGCCAGCAGCGTAGTTAGCGGGAGGAGGGTGGTGGATGAGCAGTTCTTC
CDR3: CASSVVSGRRVVDEQFF

D: NA
J: TRBJ2-3
V: TRBV2
size: NA
DNA: TGTGCCAGCTCCTTAGATACGCAGTATTTT
CDR3: CASSLDTQYF

D: TRBD1
J: TRBJ2-2
V: TRBV4-1
size: NA
DNA: TGCGCCAGCAGCCACAGGACAGGGGAAGTCGGGGAGCTGTTTTTT
CDR3: CASSHRTGEVGELFF